This T cell receptor (beta chain) was retrieved from a study of control samples from healthy donors and cancer patients. The CDR3 sequence is 17 residues long. The V segment lost 3 bases and the J segment 7 bases; nucleotides outside the gene matches: 15. Germline V lookup: CDR1 MNHNS, CDR2 SASEGT. TCRdb's copy holds only in-frame clones and misses some; the assay was immunoSEQ multiplex PCR. The sample includes 100,000 to 150,000 clones, about 90% of them seen just once. The chain has TRBV6-1 and TRBJ1-2; TRBD1 agrees at 9 bases. Specimen: PBMCs. The clonotype originates from a man aged 45-65 years with head and neck cancer. The CDR3 loop reads CASSEFTSGTGMRGYTF. The CDR3 DNA follows: TGTGCCAGCAGTGAGTTTACTTCGGGGACAGGGATGCGTGGCTACACCTTC.